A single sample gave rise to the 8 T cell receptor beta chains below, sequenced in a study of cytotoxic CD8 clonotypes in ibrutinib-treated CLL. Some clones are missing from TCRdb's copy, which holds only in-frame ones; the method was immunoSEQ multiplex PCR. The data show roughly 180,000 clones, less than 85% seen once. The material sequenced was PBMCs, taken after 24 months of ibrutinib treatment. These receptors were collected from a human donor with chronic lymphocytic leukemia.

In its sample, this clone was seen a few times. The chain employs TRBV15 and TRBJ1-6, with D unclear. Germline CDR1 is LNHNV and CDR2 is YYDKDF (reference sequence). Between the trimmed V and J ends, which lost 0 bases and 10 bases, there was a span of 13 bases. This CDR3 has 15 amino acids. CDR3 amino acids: CATSRDKGVGSPLHF. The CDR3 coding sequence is TGTGCCACCAGCAGAGATAAGGGCGTAGGATCACCCCTCCACTTT.

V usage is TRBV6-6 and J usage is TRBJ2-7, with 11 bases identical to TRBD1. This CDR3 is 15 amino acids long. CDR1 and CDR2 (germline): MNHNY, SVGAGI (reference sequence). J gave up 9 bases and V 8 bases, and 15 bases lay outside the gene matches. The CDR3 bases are TGTGCCAGCCTCCCCCCAGGGACAGGGGGATTCGGGCAGTACTTC. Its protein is CASLPPGTGGFGQYF.

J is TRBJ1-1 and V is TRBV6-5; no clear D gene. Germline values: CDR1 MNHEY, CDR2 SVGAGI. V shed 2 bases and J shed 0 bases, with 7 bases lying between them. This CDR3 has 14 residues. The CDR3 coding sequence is TGTGCCAGCAGTTACACAGTCATGAACACTGAAGCTTTCTTT. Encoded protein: CASSYTVMNTEAFF.

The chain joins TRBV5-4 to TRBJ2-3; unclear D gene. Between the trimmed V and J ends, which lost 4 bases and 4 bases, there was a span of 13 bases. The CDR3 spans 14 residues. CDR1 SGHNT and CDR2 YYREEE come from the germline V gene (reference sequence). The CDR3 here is CASSLVGIADTQYF. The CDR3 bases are TGTGCCAGCAGCCTGGTGGGGATAGCAGATACGCAGTATTTT. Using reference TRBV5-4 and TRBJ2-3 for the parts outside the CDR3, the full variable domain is ETGVTQSPTHLIKTRGQQVTLRCSSQSGHNTVSWYQQALGQGPQFIFQYYREEENGRGNFPPRFSGLQFPNYSSELNVNALELDDSALYLCASSLVGIADTQYFGPGTRLTVL.

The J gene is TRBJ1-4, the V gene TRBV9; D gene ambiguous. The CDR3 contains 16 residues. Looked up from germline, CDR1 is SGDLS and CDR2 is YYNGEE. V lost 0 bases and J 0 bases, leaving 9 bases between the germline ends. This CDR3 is CASSVGPRTTNEKLFF. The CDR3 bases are TGTGCCAGCAGCGTAGGGCCCCGTACAACTAATGAAAAACTGTTTTTT.

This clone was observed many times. The CDR3 spells CASSYWQTNQPQHF. DNA of the CDR3: TGTGCCAGCAGTTACTGGCAGACCAATCAGCCCCAGCATTTT. The chain employs TRBV6-6 and TRBJ1-5; D is undetermined. There are 14 residues in the CDR3. Germline V gene lookup returns CDR1 MNHNY and CDR2 SVGAGI (reference sequence). V lost 1 base and J 3 bases, leaving 7 bases between the germline ends.

CDR3 nucleotides: TGTTACTCTGGGACGGCCCCTCGGGTGGGAGCTTTCTTT. Its protein is CYSGTAPRVGAFF. This chain uses TRBV5-4 with TRBJ1-1, with D maybe TRBD1 (5 bases). The germline V gene encodes CDR1 SGHNT and CDR2 YYREEE (reference sequence). CDR3 length equals 13 residues. The full variable domain, completed using reference TRBV5-4 and TRBJ1-1, is ETGVTQSPTHLIKTRGQQVTLRCSSQSGHNTVSWYQQALGQGPQFIFQYYREEENGRGNFPPRFSGLQFPNYSSELNVNALELDDSALYLCYSGTAPRVGAFFGQGTRLTVV.

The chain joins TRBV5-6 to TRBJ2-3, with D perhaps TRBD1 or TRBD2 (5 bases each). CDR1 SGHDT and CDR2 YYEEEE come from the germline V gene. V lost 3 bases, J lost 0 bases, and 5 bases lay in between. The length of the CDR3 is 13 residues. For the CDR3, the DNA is TGTGCCAGCAGCTGGGACAGCACAGATACGCAGTATTTT. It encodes CASSWDSTDTQYF.